This TCR beta chain was profiled in a study of control samples from healthy donors and cancer patients. This clone turned up a few times. Profiled with immunoSEQ multiplex PCR; TCRdb holds only in-frame clones, not every one. Of over 200,000 clones detected, over 75% appear once; the ten largest clones hold 13%. The germline V gene has CDR1 SGHDT and CDR2 YYEEEE. Trimming removed 4 bases at V and 2 bases at J, with 17 bases between. This CDR3 region has 16 residues. The sample taken for sequencing was PBMCs. This TCR was sampled from a woman aged 55-69 years with lung cancer. The chain carries TRBV5-6 and TRBJ2-3, with D hard to call. CDR3 sequence: CASSPSNDRFTDTQYF. CDR3 sequence (DNA): TGTGCCAGCAGCCCCTCTAATGACCGCTTCACAGATACGCAGTATTTT.